A selection of T cell receptor beta chains follows, all from one sample in a study of beta chain features in type 1 diabetes. Profiling relied on immunoSEQ multiplex PCR, and the TCRdb table lists in-frame clones only, not all of them. The data contain 150,000 to 200,000 clones, more than 60% of them singletons. Sequenced material: naive CD4+ T cells from blood. The source is a man aged 25-45 years with type 1 diabetes. Both conserved end residues are part of each CDR3. D genes are given only for firm matches. Clone size is shown for a subset of rows, as once, few, many or a class of expanded clone.

D: TRBD1; V: TRBV15; size: few; J: TRBJ1-6; DNA: TGTGCCACCAGCAGAGGACAGGGTGAAAATTCACCCCTCCACTTT; CDR3: CATSRGQGENSPLHF
D: NA; V: TRBV9; size: NA; J: TRBJ2-1; DNA: TGTGCCAGCAGCGTATCGGGTGAGCAGTTCTTC; CDR3: CASSVSGEQFF
D: NA; V: TRBV2; size: NA; J: TRBJ2-1; DNA: TGTGCCAGCAGTGTTTGGGACAATGAGCAGTTCTTC; CDR3: CASSVWDNEQFF
D: TRBD1; V: TRBV2; size: once; J: TRBJ2-5; DNA: TGTGCCACCGGGACAGAAGAGACCCAGTACTTC; CDR3: CATGTEETQYF
D: NA; V: TRBV7-2; size: NA; J: TRBJ2-5; DNA: TGTGCCAGCAGCCGAGGGTGGAGAGAGACCCAGTACTTC; CDR3: CASSRGWRETQYF
D: NA; V: TRBV5-6; size: NA; J: TRBJ1-2; DNA: TGTGCCAGCAGCTTGGACCGATCCGAACGCTACACCTTC; CDR3: CASSLDRSERYTF
D: NA; V: TRBV30; size: few; J: TRBJ1-1; DNA: TGTGCCTGGAGTGTTTCGGGGTACACTGAAGCTTTCTTT; CDR3: CAWSVSGYTEAFF
D: NA; V: TRBV15; size: NA; J: TRBJ2-7; DNA: TGTGCCACCAGCAGAGGTAGGGGCCTCATGACCTACGAGCAGTACTTC; CDR3: CATSRGRGLMTYEQYF
D: NA; V: TRBV30; size: NA; J: TRBJ1-2; DNA: TGTGCCTGGGGGCAAACGCCACCCGGCTACACCTTC; CDR3: CAWGQTPPGYTF
D: TRBD1; V: TRBV18; size: NA; J: TRBJ2-3; DNA: TGTGCCAGCTCACCACCGGGACAGGAGACAGATACGCAGTATTTT; CDR3: CASSPPGQETDTQYF
D: NA; V: TRBV19; size: NA; J: TRBJ2-1; DNA: TGTGCCAGTAGTATAGTCGGGGACAATGAGCAGTTCTTC; CDR3: CASSIVGDNEQFF
D: TRBD2; V: TRBV2; size: NA; J: TRBJ2-7; DNA: TGTGCCAGCAGTGAACTAGTGCGCGGGGGGGCCTACGAGCAGTACTTC; CDR3: CASSELVRGGAYEQYF
D: NA; V: TRBV5-6; size: NA; J: TRBJ2-1; DNA: TGTGCCAGCAGCTTTTCCGATGAGCAGTTCTTC; CDR3: CASSFSDEQFF
D: NA; V: TRBV7-2; size: NA; J: TRBJ1-3; DNA: TGTGCCAGCAGCTTAGCCGACGGAAACACCATATATTTT; CDR3: CASSLADGNTIYF
D: NA; V: TRBV14; size: NA; J: TRBJ1-1; DNA: TGTGCCAGCAGCCAAGGATACAGCCGCAACACTGAAGCTTTCTTT; CDR3: CASSQGYSRNTEAFF
D: TRBD1; V: TRBV5-4; size: few; J: TRBJ1-2; DNA: TGTGCCAGCAGCTCAGACAGGGACTATGGCTACACCTTC; CDR3: CASSSDRDYGYTF
D: NA; V: TRBV20-1; size: NA; J: TRBJ1-1; DNA: TGCAGTGCCGCGGGGGACACTGAAGCTTTCTTT; CDR3: CSAAGDTEAFF
D: NA; V: TRBV21-1; size: NA; J: TRBJ2-3; DNA: TGTGCCAGCAGCGAGAATGGAAATACGCAGTATTTT; CDR3: CASSENGNTQYF
D: NA; V: TRBV29-1; size: few; J: TRBJ1-1; DNA: TGCAGCGTTGACAGGGGACGGGGAGTTGAAGCTTTCTTT; CDR3: CSVDRGRGVEAFF
D: TRBD2; V: TRBV7-2; size: NA; J: TRBJ2-1; DNA: TGTGCCAGCAGCTTACTGTTTACTAGCGGGGGGAACGATGAGCAGTTCTTC; CDR3: CASSLLFTSGGNDEQFF
D: NA; V: TRBV30; size: NA; J: TRBJ2-7; DNA: TGTGCCTGGAGTCCCTACCCCGGGACACCTTGGTACTTC; CDR3: CAWSPYPGTPWYF
D: NA; V: TRBV5-1; size: few; J: TRBJ2-1; DNA: TGCGCCAGCAGCATTGGCGGGGACAATGAGCAGTTCTTC; CDR3: CASSIGGDNEQFF
D: NA; V: TRBV29-1; size: NA; J: TRBJ2-3; DNA: TGCAGCGCGAGCGGACGTAGCGGTGGGGATACGCAGTATTTT; CDR3: CSASGRSGGDTQYF
D: NA; V: TRBV12-5; size: NA; J: TRBJ2-7; DNA: TGTGCTAGTGGTTTATCGGGTTCCTACGAGCAGTACTTC; CDR3: CASGLSGSYEQYF
D: TRBD1; V: TRBV4-3; size: NA; J: TRBJ1-6; DNA: TGCGCCAGCAGCCAAGTCCCGTTTCAGGGGGCGAAGTCACCCCTCCACTTT; CDR3: CASSQVPFQGAKSPLHF